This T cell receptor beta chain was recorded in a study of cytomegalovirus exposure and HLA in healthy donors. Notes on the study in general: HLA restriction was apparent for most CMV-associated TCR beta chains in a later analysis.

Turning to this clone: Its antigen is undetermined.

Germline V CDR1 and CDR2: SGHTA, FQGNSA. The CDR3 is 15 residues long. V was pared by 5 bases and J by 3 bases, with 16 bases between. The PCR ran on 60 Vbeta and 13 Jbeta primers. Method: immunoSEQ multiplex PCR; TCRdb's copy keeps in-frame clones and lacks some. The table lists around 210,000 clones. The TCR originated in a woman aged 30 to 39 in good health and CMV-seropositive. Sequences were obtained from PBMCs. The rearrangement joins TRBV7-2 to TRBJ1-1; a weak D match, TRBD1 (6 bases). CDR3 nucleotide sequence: TGTGCCAGCAGCCCCGGGGGGCCAGGGTACACTGAAGCTTTCTTT. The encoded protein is CASSPGGPGYTEAFF.